One sample yielded the 28 T cell receptor beta chains listed below, sequenced in a study of human T cells and chemical hapten exposure. MiXCR, run by TCRdb on the RACE reads, gives a single entry per CDR3 protein. Seen here are 80,000 to 100,000 distinct CDR3 sequences, roughly 10% observed once, and the top ten hold 4.5% to 5%. Sample time point: patch test 2, 6 weeks after DPC sensitization. Stated treatment: therapeutic diphenylcyclopropenone sensitization with weekly scalp DPC. The material was whole blood, obtained in connection with sensitization to the hapten diphenylcyclopropenone (DPC). Receptors originate from a woman in her forties or fifties with alopecia areata. Some clones in this sample may be carry-over from other donors' samples.

This clonotype was seen more than once but under ten times. The V and J genes are TRBV6-2 or TRBV6-3 and TRBJ2-1; TRBD1 might be the D (11 bases). V gave up 2 bases and J gave up 9 bases, with 20 bases separating them. This CDR3 is built from 16 residues. CDR1 is MNHEY, CDR2 SVGEGT, per germline. CDR3 in DNA: TGTGCCAGCAGTTACCGCACTAGCGGGACAGGGGGTGAGCAGTTCTTC. Protein: CASSYRTSGTGGEQFF.

This clonotype was seen a handful of times. Written as DNA, the CDR3 is TGTGCCAGCAGCCAAGATTGGGGAGCTGGCTACACCTTC. This sequence encodes CASSQDWGAGYTF. The chain uses TRBV3-1 and TRBJ1-2; no clear D. The CDR3 is 13 amino acids. Germline-derived CDR1 and CDR2 are LGHDT and YNNKEL (reference sequence). Trimming removed 0 bases at V and 7 bases at J, with 9 bases between.

The gene calls are TRBV7-6 and TRBJ2-7; 7 bases line up with TRBD2. Germline trimming cut 5 bases from V and 6 bases from J; bases unmatched to any gene: 7. The CDR3 spans 13 residues. In germline, CDR1 is SGHVS, CDR2 FNYEAQ. Written as DNA, the CDR3 is TGTGCCAGCAGCATCCTATCTAGCGGCGAGCAGTACTTC. It encodes CASSILSSGEQYF.

This clonotype was recorded many times. The V gene is TRBV2, the J gene TRBJ2-7, with TRBD2 identical over 8 bases. Looked up from germline, CDR1 is SNHLY and CDR2 is FYNNEI. V dropped 3 bases and J dropped 6; count of bases not matched to a gene: 4. CDR3 length equals 13 residues. CDR3 in DNA: TGTGCCAGCAGTGAGAACGGGAGGGGCGAGCAGTACTTC. Its translation is CASSENGRGEQYF.

The J gene is TRBJ2-5, the V gene TRBV7-7, with D perhaps TRBD2 (5 bases). V shed 0 bases and J shed 0 bases, with 5 bases lying between them. Germline V CDR1 and CDR2: SSHAT, FNYEAQ (reference sequence). The CDR3 has 14 residues. CDR3 DNA: TGTGCCAGCAGCTTAGCGGGAGACCAAGAGACCCAGTACTTC. It specifies CASSLAGDQETQYF.

This clonotype has a handful of counts. The chain uses TRBV6-2 or TRBV6-3 and TRBJ1-5, with D maybe TRBD1 (5 bases). The CDR3 covers 16 residues. V lost 4 bases, J lost 2 bases, and 15 bases lay in between. CDR1 is MNHEY and CDR2 is SVGEGT in the germline V gene. The CDR3: CASSSGGSSGNQPQHF. CDR3 nucleotides: TGTGCCAGCAGTTCGGGGGGATCCTCAGGCAATCAGCCCCAGCATTTT.

This clonotype was counted many times. The rearrangement uses TRBV11-2 and TRBJ2-7, with 9 bases that match TRBD2. CDR3 size: 15 residues. The V and J ends lost 0 bases and 2 bases, in that order; junction bases with no gene match: 2. CDR1 SGHAT and CDR2 FQNNGV come from the germline V gene. The CDR3 reads CASSLELAGPYEQYF. The CDR3 bases are TGTGCCAGCAGCTTAGAACTAGCGGGTCCCTACGAGCAGTACTTC.

V usage is TRBV20-1 and J usage is TRBJ1-1, with D unresolved. This CDR3 contains 11 residues. Trimming shortened V by 5 bases and J by 7 bases, and 11 bases separated the two germline ends. Germline values: CDR1 DFQATT, CDR2 SNEGSKA (reference sequence). The CDR3 region has the DNA TGCAGTGCTTTTGTCGCGTTTGAAGCTTTCTTT. This codes for CSAFVAFEAFF.

The chain couples TRBV12-3 or TRBV12-4 to TRBJ2-3, with D perhaps TRBD2 (6 bases). The CDR3 consists of 13 residues. Trimming left V 8 bases short and J 2 bases short, with 11 bases between. CDR3 DNA: TGTGCCAGCCGCCGGGGGACCACAGATACGCAGTATTTT. Its translation is CASRRGTTDTQYF.

This clonotype occurred a few times. The chain combines TRBV12-3 or TRBV12-4 with TRBJ1-1; 10 bases fit TRBD1. Germline trimming cut 8 bases from V and 2 bases from J; bases unmatched to any gene: 8. CDR3 length: 15 residues. The DNA of the CDR3 is TGTGCCAGCTCGAGACAGGGGGCTTTTAACACTGAAGCTTTCTTT. Residues: CASSRQGAFNTEAFF.

The genes are TRBV27 and TRBJ1-1, with 12 bases that match TRBD1. CDR1 MNHEY and CDR2 SMNVEV come from the germline V gene (reference sequence). This CDR3 spans 15 amino acids. Trimming took 5 bases from V and 6 from J; bases not matched to a gene: 7. The CDR3 DNA follows: TGTGCCAGCAGTCCCCGGGACAGGGGGCTGGCTGAAGCTTTCTTT. It encodes CASSPRDRGLAEAFF.

This clonotype was observed many times. V usage is TRBV20-1 and J usage is TRBJ2-3; D uncertain. Germline V gene data show CDR1 as DFQATT and CDR2 as SNEGSKA (reference sequence). The V and J ends lost 0 bases and 4 bases respectively, with 11 bases between them. The CDR3 has 14 residues. For the CDR3, the DNA is TGCAGTGCTAGAGATAGAATCCGGGCAGATACGCAGTATTTT. It encodes CSARDRIRADTQYF.

Ten or more counts support this clonotype. The rearrangement links TRBV20-1 to TRBJ1-1, with unresolved D. This CDR3 is 11 amino acids long. Trimming stripped 6 bases from V and 8 bases from J, with 13 bases between. Per germline, CDR1 DFQATT and CDR2 SNEGSKA (reference sequence). CDR3 DNA sequence: TGCAGTGCCCCCGTTTTGACCGAAGCTTTCTTT. Its protein product is CSAPVLTEAFF.

This clonotype was seen at least ten times. The rearrangement links TRBV29-1 to TRBJ2-7; 8 bases fit TRBD2. Germline V gene lookup returns CDR1 SQVTM and CDR2 ANQGSEA. This CDR3 is built from 14 residues. V lost 7 bases and J lost 3; bases outside the gene matches: 11. CDR3 region: CSARRSGSSYEQYF. In DNA form, the CDR3 reads TGCAGCGCCCGAAGGAGCGGGAGTAGCTACGAGCAGTACTTC.

The chain combines TRBV12-3 or TRBV12-4 with TRBJ1-1, with D perhaps TRBD1 (5 bases). V was trimmed by 5 bases and J by 3 bases, leaving 13 bases between them. The CDR3 runs 14 residues. The CDR3 is CASSVRRVDTEAFF. DNA of the CDR3: TGTGCCAGCAGTGTCCGCAGGGTGGACACTGAAGCTTTCTTT.

Here the CDR3 reads CASSPVPFETQYF. For the CDR3, the DNA is TGTGCCAGCAGCCCTGTTCCTTTTGAGACCCAGTACTTC. The chain is built from TRBV5-4 and TRBJ2-5, with D hard to call. The CDR3 covers 13 residues. CDR1 is SGHNT, CDR2 YYREEE, per germline (reference sequence). V gave up 4 bases and J gave up 5 bases, with 12 bases separating them.

This clonotype has at least ten counts. The gene calls are TRBV7-9 and TRBJ2-3; 8 nucleotides agree with TRBD1. V shed 6 bases and J 2 bases; nucleotides not matched to a gene: 13. Germline CDR1 and CDR2: SEHNR and FQNEAQ (reference sequence). The CDR3 runs to 17 residues. The CDR3 reads CASRPSGGQAPTDTQYF. The CDR3 DNA reads as TGTGCCAGCAGACCTAGTGGGGGACAGGCACCCACAGATACGCAGTATTTT.

This sequence joins TRBV7-9 and TRBJ2-6; no clear D gene. The CDR3 is made up of 15 amino acids. Germline-derived CDR1 and CDR2 are SEHNR and FQNEAQ (reference sequence). V gave up 0 bases and J gave up 2 bases, with 5 bases separating them. The CDR3 sequence is CASSLASTGANVLTF. CDR3 nucleotide sequence: TGTGCCAGCAGCTTAGCAAGTACTGGGGCCAACGTCCTGACTTTC.

This chain connects TRBV20-1 to TRBJ1-2, with D unclear. The CDR3 spans 9 residues. Germline values: CDR1 DFQATT, CDR2 SNEGSKA (reference sequence). V lost 7 bases and J lost 7, with 7 bases in between. This CDR3 reads CSVPRGYTF. CDR3 in DNA: TGCAGTGTACCCCGTGGCTACACCTTC.

The gene calls are TRBV7-2 and TRBJ2-7, with D perhaps TRBD1 (8 bases). CDR3 length: 13 amino acids. The V and J ends lost 5 bases and 4 bases respectively, with 12 bases between them. Germline CDR1 is SGHTA and CDR2 is FQGNSA. The CDR3 nucleotides are TGTGCCAGCAGCCAACAGGGGGGGTACGAGCAGTACTTC. Its protein is CASSQQGGYEQYF. Full variable domain (remainder filled in from reference TRBV7-2 and TRBJ2-7): GAGVSQSPSNKVTEKGKDVELRCDPISGHTALYWYRQSLGQGLEFLIYFQGNSAPDKSGLPSDRFSAERTGGSVSTLTIQRTQQEDSAVYLCASSQQGGYEQYFGPGTRLTVT.

The chain recombines TRBV20-1 with TRBJ1-2; D is perhaps TRBD1 (5 bases). Per germline, CDR1 DFQATT and CDR2 SNEGSKA (reference sequence). Trimming took 6 bases from V and 8 from J, leaving 16 bases between them. This CDR3 comprises 12 residues. The CDR3 DNA sequence: TGCAGTGCCTCCCAGGGATTTGAAGGCTACACCTTC. It codes for CSASQGFEGYTF.

This clonotype was counted at least ten times. This sequence joins TRBV7-6 and TRBJ2-7, with a tentative D call TRBD1 (6 bases). Looked up from germline, CDR1 is SGHVS and CDR2 is FNYEAQ. The CDR3 length is 16 residues. The V end lost 2 bases, the J end lost 6 bases, and 20 bases lay between the germline ends. CDR3 amino acids: CASSLNPGQFSREQYF. CDR3 coding DNA: TGTGCCAGCAGCTTAAATCCGGGACAATTCTCCCGCGAGCAGTACTTC.

The rearrangement links TRBV12-3 or TRBV12-4 to TRBJ1-5; D is possibly TRBD1 (5 bases). CDR3 length equals 15 residues. V was trimmed by 3 bases and J by 6 bases, leaving 15 bases between them. This CDR3 is CASSLGGTSFQPQHF. DNA of the CDR3: TGTGCCAGCAGTTTGGGAGGGACTTCATTTCAGCCCCAGCATTTT.

The table lists this clonotype with many counts. The chain carries TRBV5-1 and TRBJ2-1; 10 nucleotides align to TRBD2. CDR1 and CDR2 (germline): SGHRS, YFSETQ. The CDR3 totals 14 residues. Trimming cost V 6 bases and J 3 bases; bases outside gene matches: 3. In DNA form, the CDR3 reads TGCGCCAGCACCGGGACTAGCGACTACAATGAGCAGTTCTTC. As protein: CASTGTSDYNEQFF.

This clonotype has more than one count but fewer than ten. This sequence joins TRBV6-5 and TRBJ1-4; no clear D gene. Trimming stripped 0 bases from V and 7 bases from J, with 15 bases between. Germline V CDR1 and CDR2: MNHEY, SVGAGI. The length of the CDR3 is 16 residues. This chain's CDR3 is CASSYSTGRVGEKLFF. In nucleotides, the CDR3 is TGTGCCAGCAGTTACTCGACTGGGAGGGTGGGTGAAAAACTGTTTTTT.

This clonotype showed up just a few times. The chain carries TRBV14 and TRBJ2-3, with D unclear. V shed 0 bases and J shed 4 bases, with 11 bases lying between them. Germline CDR1 and CDR2: SGHDN and FVKESK. This CDR3 contains 15 residues. CDR3 in DNA: TGTGCCAGCAGCCAAGATTTCGGTATCCCAGATACGCAGTATTTT. Encoded protein: CASSQDFGIPDTQYF. The variable domain in full, completed from reference TRBV14 and TRBJ2-3, reads EAGVTQFPSHSVIEKGQTVTLRCDPISGHDNLYWYRRVMGKEIKFLLHFVKESKQDESGMPNNRFLAERTGGTYSTLKVQPAELEDSGVYFCASSQDFGIPDTQYFGPGTRLTVL.

This chain links TRBV29-1 with TRBJ2-3, with D perhaps TRBD2 (6 bases). CDR3 length: 13 amino acids. The germline V gene has CDR1 SQVTM and CDR2 ANQGSEA. V was pared by 7 bases and J by 1 base, with 12 bases between. The CDR3 region is CSAPRGGTDTQYF. Written as DNA, the CDR3 is TGCAGCGCCCCGCGCGGGGGCACAGATACGCAGTATTTT.

In its sample, this clonotype was seen many times. The chain recombines TRBV20-1 with TRBJ2-3; D could derive from TRBD1 or TRBD2 (7 bases each). The germline gives CDR1 DFQATT, CDR2 SNEGSKA (reference sequence). Deletions cut 5 bases from V and 2 bases from J, with 11 bases between. The CDR3 length is 13 residues. CDR3 sequence (DNA): TGCAGTGCTGGGGAGGGGGCCACAGATACGCAGTATTTT. This translates into CSAGEGATDTQYF.